This TCR beta chain was obtained from a study of shared clonotypes between healthy human individuals. General study results and limits: Some naive CD4 clonotypes, around 4.7%, turned up in common across a handful of donors.

This clone was observed a single time. Its antigen is not identified. Profiling relied on immunoSEQ multiplex PCR, and the TCRdb table lists in-frame clones only, not all of them. The sample lists roughly 1.4 million clones; 98% to 99% were seen once. Trimming took 1 base from V and 8 from J, leaving 14 bases between them. Looked up from germline, CDR1 is SGHTA and CDR2 is FQGTGA. CDR3 length equals 14 residues. The sequencing sample was made of naive CD4+ T cells sorted from blood. The subset is: CD45RA+ positively selected. The TCR sequence derives from a man aged 30 to 45 in good health. The V and J genes are TRBV7-3 and TRBJ1-2; no reliable D call. The CDR3 nucleotides are TGTGCCAGCAGCTTAAACGGCGGCCCGGAGGGCTACACCTTC. Protein sequence: CASSLNGGPEGYTF.